The clone carrying this T cell receptor beta chain was observed at least ten times. Its antigen is undetermined. These data belong to a study of T cells in Graves' hyperthyroidism and ophthalmopathy. Findings of the study overall: Most thyroid clonotypes with frequency above 0.001 were detected in blood.

Amplification of TCR beta CDR3 regions was performed using RNA transcripts as template. The HTBI set primed first-round TCR CDR3 RT-PCR. MiXCR, run by TCRdb on the multiplex PCR reads, gives a single entry per CDR3 protein. Of roughly 600,000 distinct CDR3 sequences in the sample, about 14% were seen once. Patients showing uncontrolled infection, other autoimmune disease, pregnancy or lactation were ineligible. The material sequenced was blood. The source of this sequence is a woman aged 50 to 65 with Graves' ophthalmopathy.

The CDR3 region is CASIGSGVTQYF. For the CDR3, the DNA is TGTGCCAGCATCGGTTCAGGTGTGACCCAGTACTTC. V is TRBV28 and J is TRBJ2-5, with D unclear. This CDR3 comprises 12 residues. From germline, CDR1 is MDHEN and CDR2 SYDVKM. V gave up 7 bases and J gave up 7 bases, with 13 bases separating them.